The T cell receptor beta chain under discussion was sequenced for a study of neurological immune-mediated disorders. This clonotype came up many times. What it binds is unknown. The CDR3 has 16 amino acids. V lost 3 bases and J lost 9; bases outside the gene matches: 9. TCRdb analysed the 5' RACE reads with MiXCR anew, one entry per CDR3 protein. This table has under 35,000 distinct CDR3 sequences, about 1.4% appearing once. Study-wide results and caveats: One cluster of related CDR3 sequences contained, by phylogenetic grouping, the repertoires of 18 of 34 multiple sclerosis patients and formed a possible signature.

Material: PBMCs. The receptor comes from a woman under 40 with multiple sclerosis. V gene TRBV12-3 or TRBV12-4 combines with J gene TRBJ2-1; 12 nucleotides align to TRBD2. The CDR3 nucleotides are TGTGCCAGCAGTTTGCCTAGCGGGGGGGAAAGTGGTGAGCAGTTCTTC. Its translation is CASSLPSGGESGEQFF.